These 6 T cell receptor beta chains share one sample of origin, sequenced in a study of cytomegalovirus exposure and HLA in healthy donors. Vbeta (60) and Jbeta (13) primers were used in the PCR. Clones were read by immunoSEQ multiplex PCR, and TCRdb kept only the in-frame ones, dropping some. The sample includes about 200,000 clones, over 80% of them seen just once. The sample comprised PBMCs. Receptors originate from a boy younger than 10 in good health and CMV-seronegative.

This clone was observed once. This chain connects TRBV20-1 to TRBJ1-2; D not certain. The germline V gene has CDR1 DFQATT and CDR2 SNEGSKA (reference sequence). There are 11 residues in the CDR3. Trimming left V 3 bases short and J 7 bases short, with 9 bases between. The CDR3 DNA follows: TGCAGTGCTAGTGGTGGACTTGGCTACACCTTC. This encodes CSASGGLGYTF.

The chain combines TRBV19 with TRBJ1-1; D may be TRBD1 (6 bases). The V gene lost 5 bases and the J gene lost 6 bases, with 13 bases spanning the gap. CDR1 and CDR2 (germline): LNHDA, SQIVND (reference sequence). There are 13 residues in the CDR3. As DNA, the CDR3 is TGTGCCAGTAGTCCTCAGGGGACCCCTGAAGCTTTCTTT. It is translated as CASSPQGTPEAFF.

The chain has TRBV30 and TRBJ1-5; D gene ambiguous. Germline V gene data show CDR1 as GTSNPN and CDR2 as SVGIG (reference sequence). The V and J ends lost 0 bases and 10 bases respectively, with 10 bases between them. The CDR3 runs 12 residues. The CDR3 reads CAWSVLGAPQHF. The CDR3 DNA is TGTGCCTGGAGTGTGCTGGGCGCCCCCCAGCATTTT.

This chain connects TRBV11-2 to TRBJ2-3; TRBD2 is a possible D gene (6 bases). In germline, CDR1 is SGHAT, CDR2 FQNNGV. This CDR3 comprises 15 residues. Trimming pared 1 base from V and 4 bases from J, leaving 12 bases between. The CDR3 DNA reads TGTGCCAGCAGCTTAGTTAGCGGCCAGGCAGATACGCAGTATTTT. Protein product: CASSLVSGQADTQYF.

The rearrangement links TRBV2 to TRBJ2-5; TRBD2 matches at 11 bases. The germline gives CDR1 SNHLY, CDR2 FYNNEI. CDR3 length equals 16 residues. J was trimmed by 7 bases and V by 4 bases; bases with no gene match: 11. CDR3 nucleotide sequence: TGTGCCAGCAGTGGGTTACTAGCGGGGGCCGGGTGGACCCAGTACTTC. Residues: CASSGLLAGAGWTQYF.

The chain links TRBV7-2 to TRBJ1-6; maybe TRBD1 (6 bases). Germline V CDR1 and CDR2: SGHTA, FQGNSA. The V gene lost 2 bases and the J gene lost 10 bases, with 6 bases spanning the gap. CDR3 length: 12 residues. DNA for the CDR3: TGTGCCAGCAGCTTAACAGGGTCACCCCTCCACTTT. The encoded protein is CASSLTGSPLHF.